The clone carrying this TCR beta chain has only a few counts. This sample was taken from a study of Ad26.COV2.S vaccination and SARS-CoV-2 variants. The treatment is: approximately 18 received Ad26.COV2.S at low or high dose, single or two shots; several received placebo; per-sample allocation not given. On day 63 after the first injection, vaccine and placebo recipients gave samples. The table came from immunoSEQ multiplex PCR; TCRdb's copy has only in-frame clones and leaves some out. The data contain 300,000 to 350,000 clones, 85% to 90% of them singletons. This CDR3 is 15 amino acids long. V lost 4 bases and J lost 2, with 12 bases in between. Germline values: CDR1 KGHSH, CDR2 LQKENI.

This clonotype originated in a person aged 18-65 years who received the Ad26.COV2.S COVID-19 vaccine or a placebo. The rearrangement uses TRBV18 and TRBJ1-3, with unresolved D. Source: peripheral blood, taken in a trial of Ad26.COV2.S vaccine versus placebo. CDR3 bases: TGTGCCAGCTCACTCCTACCGGCCGCTGGAAACACCATATATTTT. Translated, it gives CASSLLPAAGNTIYF.